Following are 8 T cell receptor beta chains from one sample sequenced in a study of response to subunit inactivated influenza vaccine. TCRdb ran MiXCR on the RT-PCR reads and lists one entry per CDR3 protein. The profile covers over 400,000 distinct CDR3 sequences, with 10% to 15% appearing a single time and about 12% taken by the ten largest. The source material was PBMCs from blood, sampled roughly 47 days after vaccination. The receptors here all came from a man between 45 and 60 years old who received an inactivated influenza vaccine.

This clonotype was counted ten times or more. The DNA for the CDR3 is TGTGCCAGCAGTTCCCCGGGACTGGAAGAGACCCAGTACTTC. As protein: CASSSPGLEETQYF. The chain has TRBV12-3 or TRBV12-4 and TRBJ2-5, with a tentative D call TRBD2 (6 bases). V was trimmed by 4 bases and J by 3 bases, leaving 12 bases between them. The CDR3 consists of 14 residues.

The gene calls are TRBV7-3 and TRBJ2-5; D is uncertain. Germline V gives CDR1 SGHTA, CDR2 FQGTGA. The CDR3 extends over 13 amino acids. Between the trimmed V and J ends, which lost 5 bases and 2 bases, there was a span of 9 bases. The CDR3 DNA sequence: TGTGCCAGCAGCCCCTCCCCACAAGAGACCCAGTACTTC. It codes for CASSPSPQETQYF.

The sample holds many counts of this clonotype. This rearrangement joins TRBV15 to TRBJ1-1; 9 positions match TRBD1. In germline, CDR1 is LNHNV, CDR2 YYDKDF (reference sequence). This CDR3 region has 17 residues. V lost 0 bases and J lost 7; bases outside the gene matches: 12. This CDR3 is CATSRDLIPGTGIEAFF. The CDR3 DNA reads TGTGCCACCAGCAGAGATCTGATTCCCGGGACAGGGATTGAAGCTTTCTTT. The full variable domain, completed using reference TRBV15 and TRBJ1-1, is DAMVIQNPRYQVTQFGKPVTLSCSQTLNHNVMYWYQQKSSQAPKLLFHYYDKDFNNEADTPDNFQSRRPNTSFCFLDIRSPGLGDTAMYLCATSRDLIPGTGIEAFFGQGTRLTVV.

This clonotype has only a few counts. The chain links TRBV12-3 or TRBV12-4 to TRBJ2-2; 7 positions match TRBD1. This CDR3 is 15 amino acids long. Losses at the gene ends were 6 bases for V and 0 bases for J; bases not matched to a gene: 4. CDR3 region: CASSWTGTNTGELFF. DNA for the CDR3: TGTGCCAGCAGCTGGACAGGAACGAACACCGGGGAGCTGTTTTTT.

The rearrangement joins TRBV10-3 to TRBJ2-7; TRBD2 agrees at 8 bases. Trimming at V came to 4 bases and at J to 6 bases, leaving 11 bases not matched to a gene. The germline gives CDR1 ENHRY, CDR2 SYGVKD. CDR3 size: 15 residues. The CDR3 spells CAISGGTSLVREQYF. The CDR3, as DNA: TGTGCCATCAGTGGGGGGACTAGTCTCGTACGCGAGCAGTACTTC.

This clonotype has only a few counts. The genes are TRBV20-1 and TRBJ2-3; D uncertain. CDR3 length: 12 amino acids. Per the germline V gene, CDR1 is DFQATT and CDR2 is SNEGSKA (reference sequence). V was cut by 6 bases and J by 0 bases, with 7 bases left in between. CDR3 coding DNA: TGCAGTGCAGAGACCAGCACAGATACGCAGTATTTT. This codes for CSAETSTDTQYF.

This clonotype was recorded at least ten times. The V and J genes are TRBV12-3 or TRBV12-4 and TRBJ1-1; 9 bases line up with TRBD1. The ends lost 6 bases at V and 2 bases at J; junction bases unmatched: 10. The CDR3 extends over 16 amino acids. The CDR3 coding sequence is TGTGCCAGCAGAACCTGGACAGGGGATCGTAACACTGAAGCTTTCTTT. Protein sequence: CASRTWTGDRNTEAFF.

This chain uses TRBV4-2 with TRBJ2-3, with 7 nucleotides matching TRBD2. This CDR3 is built from 15 residues. Germline CDR1 reads LGHNA; CDR2 reads YNFKEQ. The V and J ends lost 5 bases and 0 bases, in that order; junction bases with no gene match: 5. CDR3 in amino acids: CASSKTSASTDTQYF. The CDR3 DNA reads as TGTGCCAGCAGCAAAACTAGCGCTAGCACAGATACGCAGTATTTT.